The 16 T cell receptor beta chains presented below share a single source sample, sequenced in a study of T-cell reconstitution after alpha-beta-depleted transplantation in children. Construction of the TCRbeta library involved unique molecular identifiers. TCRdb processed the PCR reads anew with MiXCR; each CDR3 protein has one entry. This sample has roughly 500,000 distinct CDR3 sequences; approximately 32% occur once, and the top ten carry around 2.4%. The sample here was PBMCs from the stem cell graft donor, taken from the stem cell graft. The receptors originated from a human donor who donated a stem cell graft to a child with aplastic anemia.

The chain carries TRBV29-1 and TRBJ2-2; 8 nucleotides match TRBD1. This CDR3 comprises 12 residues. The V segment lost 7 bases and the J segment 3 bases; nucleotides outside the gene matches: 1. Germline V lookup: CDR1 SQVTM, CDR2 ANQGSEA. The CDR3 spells CSGTGYTGELFF. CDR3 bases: TGCAGCGGGACAGGGTACACCGGGGAGCTGTTTTTT.

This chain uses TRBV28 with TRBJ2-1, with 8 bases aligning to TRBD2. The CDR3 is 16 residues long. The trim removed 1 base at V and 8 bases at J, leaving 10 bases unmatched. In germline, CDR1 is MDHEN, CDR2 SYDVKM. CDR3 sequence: CASSLLGSGSSHEQFF. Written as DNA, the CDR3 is TGTGCCAGCAGTTTATTAGGCAGCGGGAGTAGCCATGAGCAGTTCTTC.

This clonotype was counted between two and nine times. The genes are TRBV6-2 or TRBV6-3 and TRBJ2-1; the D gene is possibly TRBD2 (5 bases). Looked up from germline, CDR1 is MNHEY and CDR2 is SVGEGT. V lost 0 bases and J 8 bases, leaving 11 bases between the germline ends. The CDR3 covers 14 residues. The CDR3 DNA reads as TGTGCCAGCAGTTACTCGACTAATGGCTATGAGCAGTTCTTC. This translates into CASSYSTNGYEQFF.

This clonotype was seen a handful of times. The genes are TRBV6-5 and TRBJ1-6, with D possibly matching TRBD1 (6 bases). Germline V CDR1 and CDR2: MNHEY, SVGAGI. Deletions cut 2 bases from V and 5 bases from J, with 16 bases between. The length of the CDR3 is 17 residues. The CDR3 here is CASSYRGGTSDNSPLHF. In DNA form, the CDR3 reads TGTGCCAGCAGTTACCGAGGGGGGACAAGCGATAATTCACCCCTCCACTTT.

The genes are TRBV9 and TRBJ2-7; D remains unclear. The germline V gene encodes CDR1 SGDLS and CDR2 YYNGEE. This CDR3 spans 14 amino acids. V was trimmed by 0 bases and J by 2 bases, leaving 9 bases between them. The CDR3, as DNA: TGTGCCAGCAGCGTAGGTGGCAATACCTACGAGCAGTACTTC. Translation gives CASSVGGNTYEQYF.

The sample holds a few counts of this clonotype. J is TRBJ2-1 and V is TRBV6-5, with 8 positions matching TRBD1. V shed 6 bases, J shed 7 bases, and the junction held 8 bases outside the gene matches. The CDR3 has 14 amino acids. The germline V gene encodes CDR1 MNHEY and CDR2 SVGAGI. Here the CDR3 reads CASSYPRTGNEQFF. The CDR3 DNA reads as TGTGCCAGCAGCTATCCGAGGACAGGGAATGAGCAGTTCTTC.

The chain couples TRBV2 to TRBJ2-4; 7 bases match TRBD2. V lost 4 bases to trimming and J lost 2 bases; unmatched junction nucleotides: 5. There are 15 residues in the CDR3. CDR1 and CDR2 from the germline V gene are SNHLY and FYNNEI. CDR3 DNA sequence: TGTGCCAGCAGTGGGGAAGCGGGAACCAAAAACATTCAGTACTTC. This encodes CASSGEAGTKNIQYF.

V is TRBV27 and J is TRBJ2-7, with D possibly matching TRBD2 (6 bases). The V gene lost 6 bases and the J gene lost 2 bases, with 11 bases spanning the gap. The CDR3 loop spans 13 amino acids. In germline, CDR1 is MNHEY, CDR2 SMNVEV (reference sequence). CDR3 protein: CASSRSGPYEQYV. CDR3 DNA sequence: TGTGCCAGCAGCCGTAGCGGACCCTACGAGCAGTACGTC.

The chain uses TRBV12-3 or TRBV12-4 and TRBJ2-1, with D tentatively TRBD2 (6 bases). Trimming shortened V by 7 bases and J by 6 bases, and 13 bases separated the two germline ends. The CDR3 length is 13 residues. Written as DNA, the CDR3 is TGTGCCAGCAAGTCGGGACTGTCCAATGAGCAGTTCTTC. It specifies CASKSGLSNEQFF.

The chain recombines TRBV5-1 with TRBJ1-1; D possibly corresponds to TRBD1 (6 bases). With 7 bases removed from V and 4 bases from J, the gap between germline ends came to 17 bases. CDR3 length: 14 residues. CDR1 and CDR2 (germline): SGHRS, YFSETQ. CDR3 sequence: CASQGGGEFTEAFF. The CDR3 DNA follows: TGCGCCAGCCAAGGCGGGGGCGAGTTCACTGAAGCTTTCTTT.

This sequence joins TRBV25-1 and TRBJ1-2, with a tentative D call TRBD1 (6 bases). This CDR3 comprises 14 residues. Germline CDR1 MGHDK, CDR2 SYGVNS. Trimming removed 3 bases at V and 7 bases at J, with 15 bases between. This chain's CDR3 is CASSDRQGRGGYTF. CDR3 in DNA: TGTGCCAGCAGTGATCGCCAGGGGCGAGGTGGCTACACCTTC.

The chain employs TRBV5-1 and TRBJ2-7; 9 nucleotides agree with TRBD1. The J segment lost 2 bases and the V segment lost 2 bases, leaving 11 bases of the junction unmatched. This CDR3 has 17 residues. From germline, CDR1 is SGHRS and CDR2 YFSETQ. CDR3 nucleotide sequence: TGCGCCAGCAGCTTCGGGACAGGGTTTAAGGGAACCTACGAGCAGTACTTC. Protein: CASSFGTGFKGTYEQYF. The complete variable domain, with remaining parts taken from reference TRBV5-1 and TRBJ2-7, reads KAGVTQTPRYLIKTRGQQVTLSCSPISGHRSVSWYQQTPGQGLQFLFEYFSETQRNKGNFPGRFSGRQFSNSRSEMNVSTLELGDSALYLCASSFGTGFKGTYEQYFGPGTRLTVT.

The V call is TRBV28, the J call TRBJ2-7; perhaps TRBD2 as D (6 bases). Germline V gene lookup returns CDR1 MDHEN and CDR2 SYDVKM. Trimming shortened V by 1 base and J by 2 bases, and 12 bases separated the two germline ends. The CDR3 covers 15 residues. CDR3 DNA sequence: TGTGCCAGCAGTTTATACCGGGGGTTCCCCTACGAGCAGTACGTC. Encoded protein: CASSLYRGFPYEQYV.

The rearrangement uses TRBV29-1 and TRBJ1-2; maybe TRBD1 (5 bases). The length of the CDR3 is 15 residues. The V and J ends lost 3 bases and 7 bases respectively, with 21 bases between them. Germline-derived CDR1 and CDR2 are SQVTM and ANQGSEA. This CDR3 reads CSVDRSDSGEGGYTF. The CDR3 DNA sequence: TGCAGCGTTGATCGATCCGACAGTGGGGAGGGTGGCTACACCTTC.

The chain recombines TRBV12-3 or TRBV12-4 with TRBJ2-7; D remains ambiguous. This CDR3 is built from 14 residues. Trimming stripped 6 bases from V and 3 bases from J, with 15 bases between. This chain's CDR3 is CASSLNALNYEQYF. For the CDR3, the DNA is TGTGCCAGCAGCCTAAACGCGCTCAACTACGAGCAGTACTTC.

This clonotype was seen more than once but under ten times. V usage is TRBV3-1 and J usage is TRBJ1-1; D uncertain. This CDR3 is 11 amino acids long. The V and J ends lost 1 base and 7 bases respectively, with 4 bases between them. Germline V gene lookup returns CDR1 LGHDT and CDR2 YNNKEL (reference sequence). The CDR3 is CASSQGVEAFF. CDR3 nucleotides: TGTGCCAGCAGCCAAGGCGTTGAAGCTTTCTTT.